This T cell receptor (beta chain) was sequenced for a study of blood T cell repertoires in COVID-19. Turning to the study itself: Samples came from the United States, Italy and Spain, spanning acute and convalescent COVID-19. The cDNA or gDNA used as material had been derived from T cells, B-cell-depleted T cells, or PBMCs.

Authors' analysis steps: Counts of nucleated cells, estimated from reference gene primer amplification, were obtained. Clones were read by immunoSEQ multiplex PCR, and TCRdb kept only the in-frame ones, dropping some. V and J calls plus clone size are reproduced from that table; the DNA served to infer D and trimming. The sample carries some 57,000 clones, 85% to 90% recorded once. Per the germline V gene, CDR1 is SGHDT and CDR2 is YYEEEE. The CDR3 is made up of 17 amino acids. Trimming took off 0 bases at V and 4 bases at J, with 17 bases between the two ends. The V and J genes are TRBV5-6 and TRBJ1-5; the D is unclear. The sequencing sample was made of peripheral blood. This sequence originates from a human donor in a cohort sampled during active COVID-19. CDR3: CASSLARHLLANQPQHF. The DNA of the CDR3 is TGTGCCAGCAGCTTGGCCCGACACCTTCTGGCTAATCAGCCCCAGCATTTT. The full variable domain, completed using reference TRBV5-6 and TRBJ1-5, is DAGVTQSPTHLIKTRGQQVTLRCSPKSGHDTVSWYQQALGQGPQFIFQYYEEEERQRGNFPDRFSGHQFPNYSSELNVNALLLGDSALYLCASSLARHLLANQPQHFGDGTRLSIL.